The 27 T cell receptor beta chains reported below all come from one sample, sequenced in a study of shared clonotypes between healthy human individuals. Terminally differentiated effector memory CD45RA+ cells were left out of the naive CD8 fraction, which was CD45RO-negative and positively selected for CCR7. This table comes from immunoSEQ multiplex PCR, and its TCRdb copy is limited to in-frame clones, with some not included. The sample lists about 2.1 million clones, about 93% occurring once. The source material was naive CD8+ T cells from PBMCs. The receptors here all came from a man between 18 and 29 years old in good health. Some clones in this sample may be carry-over from other donors' samples.

The J gene is TRBJ2-7, the V gene TRBV10-1; D remains unclear. The CDR3 is 13 residues long. V shed 2 bases and J shed 3 bases, with 8 bases lying between them. Germline V gives CDR1 WNHNN, CDR2 SYGVQD (reference sequence). The chain's CDR3 is CASSEKQRYEQYF. CDR3 DNA: TGCGCCAGCAGTGAGAAACAGCGCTACGAGCAGTACTTC.

This clone is a singleton in its sample. V is TRBV9 and J is TRBJ1-1; 11 bases are shared with TRBD1. CDR3 length equals 15 residues. Germline V gene lookup returns CDR1 SGDLS and CDR2 YYNGEE. The trim removed 4 bases at V and 5 bases at J, leaving 7 bases unmatched. The CDR3, as DNA: TGTGCCAGCAGCACTGGACAGGGGGCGGGTACTGAAGCTTTCTTT. It encodes CASSTGQGAGTEAFF.

The rearrangement joins TRBV5-1 to TRBJ2-3; the D gene is possibly TRBD2 (5 bases). Germline CDR1 and CDR2: SGHRS and YFSETQ. This CDR3 spans 15 amino acids. Trimming removed 2 bases at V and 0 bases at J, with 10 bases between. CDR3 DNA sequence: TGCGCCAGCAGCTTTGAAGCGGCGAGCACAGATACGCAGTATTTT. It encodes CASSFEAASTDTQYF.

The chain couples TRBV9 to TRBJ2-5; no reliable D call. CDR1 and CDR2 from the germline V gene are SGDLS and YYNGEE. The CDR3 covers 16 residues. Trimming stripped 4 bases from V and 5 bases from J, with 21 bases between. In nucleotides, the CDR3 is TGTGCCAGCAGCCCCGCCGGGCGGTTGTTTGGCGAGACCCAGTACTTC. It specifies CASSPAGRLFGETQYF.

This chain connects TRBV18 to TRBJ2-1; TRBD2 agrees at 10 bases. Trimming took 2 bases from V and 8 from J; bases not matched to a gene: 6. This CDR3 contains 15 residues. CDR1 KGHSH and CDR2 LQKENI come from the germline V gene. The CDR3 sequence: CASSPSSGRFDEQFF. The CDR3, as DNA: TGTGCCAGCTCACCATCTAGCGGGAGATTCGATGAGCAGTTCTTC.

V gene TRBV5-1 combines with J gene TRBJ2-1, with 7 bases fitting TRBD2. Germline assignment: CDR1 SGHRS and CDR2 YFSETQ. Trimming at V came to 2 bases and at J to 10 bases, leaving 15 bases not matched to a gene. The CDR3 is 16 amino acids. CDR3 residues: CASSLAGTSSLWEQFF. The CDR3 nucleotides are TGCGCCAGCAGCTTAGCGGGGACCTCCTCATTATGGGAGCAGTTCTTC.

A word on this clone: Other DNA sequences in the same sample also yield this CDR3. The gene calls are TRBV7-3 and TRBJ2-1, with 14 positions matching TRBD2. This CDR3 contains 14 residues. The ends lost 6 bases at V and 8 bases at J; junction bases unmatched: 3. Germline values: CDR1 SGHTA, CDR2 FQGTGA. Written as DNA, the CDR3 is TGTGCCAGCAGTTCGGGACTAGCGGGGGATGAGCAGTTCTTC. This codes for CASSSGLAGDEQFF.

V usage is TRBV7-9 and J usage is TRBJ1-4; no reliable D call. Trimming stripped 0 bases from V and 3 bases from J, with 11 bases between. Per the germline V gene, CDR1 is SEHNR and CDR2 is FQNEAQ (reference sequence). This CDR3 is 16 amino acids long. The CDR3 sequence: CASSLALGGANEKLFF. CDR3 nucleotide sequence: TGTGCCAGCAGCTTAGCGCTAGGCGGGGCTAATGAAAAACTGTTTTTT.

The chain couples TRBV4-1 to TRBJ2-7; 7 bases map to TRBD1. The length of the CDR3 is 15 residues. V lost 3 bases and J lost 1; bases outside the gene matches: 6. Germline assignment: CDR1 MGHRA and CDR2 YSYEKL. CDR3 sequence: CASSQGQGESYEQYF. In nucleotides, the CDR3 is TGCGCCAGCAGCCAGGGGCAGGGGGAATCCTACGAGCAGTACTTC.

J is TRBJ2-5 and V is TRBV2; TRBD1 matches at 9 bases. Trimming removed 4 bases from V and 2 bases from J; junction bases left unmatched: 5. Germline loops: CDR1 SNHLY, CDR2 FYNNEI. The CDR3 is 15 residues long. CDR3 DNA: TGTGCCAGCAGTGTAGGGACAGGGCCTCAAGAGACCCAGTACTTC. The encoded protein is CASSVGTGPQETQYF.

The chain recombines TRBV7-3 with TRBJ2-1; the D is unclear. The CDR3 loop spans 15 amino acids. V was pared by 5 bases and J by 2 bases, with 13 bases between. The germline V gene encodes CDR1 SGHTA and CDR2 FQGTGA. The chain's CDR3 is CASSTLGSPYNEQFF. As DNA, the CDR3 is TGTGCCAGCAGCACTCTAGGGTCCCCCTACAATGAGCAGTTCTTC.

This clone has a handful of counts. The J gene is TRBJ1-4, the V gene TRBV7-2; perhaps TRBD1 as D (6 bases). The CDR3 length is 14 residues. V was cut by 4 bases and J by 8 bases, with 14 bases left in between. Looked up from germline, CDR1 is SGHTA and CDR2 is FQGNSA. CDR3 nucleotide sequence: TGTGCCAGCAGCTCCGGGTTGGGGGCGGAAAAACTGTTTTTT. Translating gives CASSSGLGAEKLFF.

The chain has TRBV9 and TRBJ2-1; 7 bases align to TRBD2. CDR1 is SGDLS, CDR2 YYNGEE, per germline. CDR3 size: 15 residues. The ends lost 0 bases at V and 4 bases at J; junction bases unmatched: 4. For the CDR3, the DNA is TGTGCCAGCAGCGTAGTAGTGGGAGGGTACAATGAGCAGTTCTTC. It encodes CASSVVVGGYNEQFF. Combining the CDR3 with reference TRBV9 and TRBJ2-1 gives the whole variable domain DSGVTQTPKHLITATGQRVTLRCSPRSGDLSVYWYQQSLDQGLQFLIQYYNGEERAKGNILERFSAQQFPDLHSELNLSSLELGDSALYFCASSVVVGGYNEQFFGPGTRLTVL.

The chain uses TRBV10-3 and TRBJ2-7; possible D gene TRBD1, 5 bases. This CDR3 comprises 15 residues. Trimming left V 4 bases short and J 3 bases short, with 16 bases between. Germline-derived CDR1 and CDR2 are ENHRY and SYGVKD. The DNA for the CDR3 is TGTGCCATCAGTGGCCTGGACACCGGTTTCTACGAGCAGTACTTC. This encodes CAISGLDTGFYEQYF.

The V and J genes are TRBV9 and TRBJ1-1, with D unresolved. CDR1 SGDLS and CDR2 YYNGEE come from the germline V gene. The V and J ends lost 0 bases and 0 bases respectively, with 12 bases between them. This CDR3 is built from 16 residues. Here the CDR3 reads CASSVDDSQMNTEAFF. The CDR3 DNA follows: TGTGCCAGCAGCGTAGACGATTCACAGATGAACACTGAAGCTTTCTTT.

The rearrangement uses TRBV4-3 and TRBJ1-1; no clear D gene. V lost 4 bases, J lost 0 bases, and 12 bases lay in between. CDR1 and CDR2 (germline): LGHNA, YSLEER. The CDR3 sequence is 15 residues long. In DNA, the CDR3 is TGCGCCAGCAGCCCCGCCACGTTCATGAACACTGAAGCTTTCTTT. Protein sequence: CASSPATFMNTEAFF.

The chain carries TRBV28 and TRBJ2-7; 7 positions match TRBD1. The CDR3 totals 13 residues. Trimming took 3 bases from V and 6 from J; bases not matched to a gene: 5. CDR1 is MDHEN, CDR2 SYDVKM, per germline. CDR3 nucleotide sequence: TGTGCCAGCAGTTTTCGACAGGGTCTCGAGCAGTACTTC. Its translation is CASSFRQGLEQYF.

In its sample, this clone was seen once. Other DNA sequences in this sample translate to the same CDR3. The rearrangement uses TRBV7-9 and TRBJ2-3; D not resolved. The CDR3 spans 11 residues. V was pared by 5 bases and J by 3 bases, with 3 bases between. Germline CDR1 and CDR2: SEHNR and FQNEAQ (reference sequence). CDR3 DNA sequence: TGTGCCAGCAGCCTTACAGATACGCAGTATTTT. Translated, it gives CASSLTDTQYF.

J is TRBJ1-1 and V is TRBV19, with D perhaps TRBD1 (6 bases). V was shortened by 3 bases and J by 3 bases, with 11 bases between the two germline ends. CDR3 length: 14 residues. The germline V gene encodes CDR1 LNHDA and CDR2 SQIVND (reference sequence). Written as DNA, the CDR3 is TGTGCCAGTAGTATCACCACAGGGTACACTGAAGCTTTCTTT. This codes for CASSITTGYTEAFF. The full variable domain, in which reference TRBV19 and TRBJ1-1 provide the parts outside the CDR3, is DGGITQSPKYLFRKEGQNVTLSCEQNLNHDAMYWYRQDPGQGLRLIYYSQIVNDFQKGDIAEGYSVSREKKESFPLTVTSAQKNPTAFYLCASSITTGYTEAFFGQGTRLTVV.

The rearrangement joins TRBV19 to TRBJ2-1, with D maybe TRBD2 (6 bases). Per the germline V gene, CDR1 is LNHDA and CDR2 is SQIVND (reference sequence). V lost 6 bases and J 6 bases, leaving 15 bases between the germline ends. The CDR3 sequence is 14 residues long. The CDR3 DNA reads as TGTGCCAGTAGCGCAACTAGCTTCGGCAATGAGCAGTTCTTC. Translated: CASSATSFGNEQFF.

In the case of this clone: Other DNA sequences in the sample encode the same CDR3. The chain couples TRBV7-2 to TRBJ1-1; the D is unclear. V lost 4 bases and J 4 bases, leaving 7 bases between the germline ends. From germline, CDR1 is SGHTA and CDR2 FQGNSA. CDR3 length equals 12 residues. The CDR3 DNA follows: TGTGCCAGCAGCTGGAGAGGCACTGAAGCTTTCTTT. It is translated as CASSWRGTEAFF.

The J gene is TRBJ2-1, the V gene TRBV5-1; D unresolved. The length of the CDR3 is 14 residues. V lost 5 bases, J lost 0 bases, and 9 bases lay in between. Germline V gene sequence: CDR1 SGHRS, CDR2 YFSETQ. CDR3 protein: CASRVVGSYNEQFF. In DNA, the CDR3 is TGCGCCAGCAGGGTTGTGGGCTCCTACAATGAGCAGTTCTTC. The variable domain in full, with the rest retrieved from reference TRBV5-1 and TRBJ2-1, is KAGVTQTPRYLIKTRGQQVTLSCSPISGHRSVSWYQQTPGQGLQFLFEYFSETQRNKGNFPGRFSGRQFSNSRSEMNVSTLELGDSALYLCASRVVGSYNEQFFGPGTRLTVL.

The chain employs TRBV27 and TRBJ1-5, with no clear D. The ends were cut back, 2 bases at V and 2 bases at J, with 7 bases in the middle. Germline V gene sequence: CDR1 MNHEY, CDR2 SMNVEV (reference sequence). The CDR3 length is 14 residues. The CDR3 protein is CASSLQDGNQPQHF. The CDR3 DNA follows: TGTGCCAGCAGTTTACAGGACGGCAATCAGCCCCAGCATTTT.

This clone was seen a single time. The CDR3 sequence is CASSLVVGTRVPYEQYF. Here the CDR3 DNA reads TGTGCCAGCAGCTTAGTAGTCGGGACTAGGGTCCCCTACGAGCAGTACTTC. The chain has TRBV11-2 and TRBJ2-7; TRBD2 aligns across 8 bases. V shed 1 base, J shed 2 bases, and the junction held 10 bases outside the gene matches. Germline CDR1 and CDR2: SGHAT and FQNNGV. CDR3 length equals 17 residues.

The chain links TRBV28 to TRBJ2-2; D assignment may be TRBD1 or TRBD2 (5 bases each). Trimming shortened V by 10 bases and J by 5 bases, and 20 bases separated the two germline ends. CDR1 and CDR2 (germline): MDHEN, SYDVKM. The CDR3 runs to 15 residues. This CDR3 reads CATFTGTTRTGELFF. The CDR3, as DNA: TGTGCCACCTTCACGGGGACCACAAGGACCGGGGAGCTGTTTTTT.

The chain employs TRBV2 and TRBJ2-1; D remains unclear. Trimming shortened V by 2 bases and J by 2 bases, and 10 bases separated the two germline ends. The CDR3 runs 15 residues. Germline lookup yields CDR1 SNHLY and CDR2 FYNNEI. The CDR3 spells CASSESPPTYNEQFF. The CDR3 DNA reads TGTGCCAGCAGTGAAAGCCCGCCGACCTACAATGAGCAGTTCTTC.

This clone occurred once. V gene TRBV7-9 combines with J gene TRBJ2-6; D gene uncertain. In germline, CDR1 is SEHNR, CDR2 FQNEAQ (reference sequence). This CDR3 has 14 residues. V was cut by 6 bases and J by 0 bases, with 6 bases left in between. The CDR3 loop reads CASRTNSGANVLTF. CDR3 DNA sequence: TGTGCCAGCAGAACAAACTCTGGGGCCAACGTCCTGACTTTC.